These 9 T cell receptor beta chains came from one sample sequenced in a study of blood T cell repertoires in COVID-19. Data came from immunoSEQ multiplex PCR; TCRdb stores just in-frame clones and leaves some out. Of 56,000 or so clones in the sample, around nine tenths are singletons; the top ten hold less than 20%. Sequencing was carried out using peripheral blood. These receptors all come from a woman at least 80 years old with active COVID-19.

The V and J genes are TRBV5-1 and TRBJ2-5; D may be TRBD2 (6 bases). This CDR3 is 14 amino acids long. CDR1 is SGHRS and CDR2 is YFSETQ in the germline V gene. Trimming pared 7 bases from V and 4 bases from J, leaving 17 bases between. The CDR3 is CASRPSMGGETQYF. The CDR3 DNA reads as TGCGCCAGCCGCCCCAGCATGGGAGGAGAGACCCAGTACTTC. The variable domain in full, completed from reference TRBV5-1 and TRBJ2-5, reads KAGVTQTPRYLIKTRGQQVTLSCSPISGHRSVSWYQQTPGQGLQFLFEYFSETQRNKGNFPGRFSGRQFSNSRSEMNVSTLELGDSALYLCASRPSMGGETQYFGPGTRLLVL.

The genes are TRBV25-1 and TRBJ2-7; TRBD2 matches at 11 bases. Germline loops: CDR1 MGHDK, CDR2 SYGVNS. The CDR3 is made up of 14 amino acids. After removal of 7 bases from V and 3 bases from J, the junction contained 5 bases not matched to a gene. CDR3 sequence: CASTSGGPVYEQYF. The CDR3 DNA follows: TGTGCCAGCACTAGCGGGGGGCCAGTCTACGAGCAGTACTTC.

The chain links TRBV7-3 to TRBJ2-3; D is possibly TRBD2 (6 bases). Germline CDR1 and CDR2: SGHTA and FQGTGA. This CDR3 has 13 residues. V dropped 3 bases and J dropped 7 bases, with 11 bases sitting between them. DNA for the CDR3: TGTGCCAGCAGCTTGGGCGGGATAAATACGCAGTATTTT. This sequence encodes CASSLGGINTQYF. The full variable domain, rest sourced from reference TRBV7-3 and TRBJ2-3, is GAGVSQTPSNKVTEKGKYVELRCDPISGHTALYWYRQSLGQGPEFLIYFQGTGAADDSGLPNDRFFAVRPEGSVSTLKIQRTERGDSAVYLCASSLGGINTQYFGPGTRLTVL.

This chain connects TRBV5-1 to TRBJ2-1, with 7 bases fitting TRBD2. CDR1 SGHRS and CDR2 YFSETQ come from the germline V gene. Trimming took 5 bases from V and 0 from J; bases not matched to a gene: 5. The length of the CDR3 is 15 residues. CDR3 sequence reads: CASRQTSNSYNEQFF. The CDR3 DNA reads as TGCGCCAGCAGACAGACTAGCAACTCCTACAATGAGCAGTTCTTC.

CDR3 amino acids: CASSEQTGGSDTQYF. The CDR3 DNA reads TGTGCCAGCAGTGAACAGACAGGGGGATCAGATACGCAGTATTTT. V and J are TRBV2 and TRBJ2-3, with 9 nucleotides matching TRBD1. Germline lookup yields CDR1 SNHLY and CDR2 FYNNEI. V shed 2 bases, J shed 4 bases, and the junction held 4 bases outside the gene matches. CDR3 size: 15 residues.

The chain links TRBV28 to TRBJ1-5, with 7 bases that match TRBD1. The trim removed 6 bases at V and 3 bases at J, leaving 8 bases unmatched. The germline gives CDR1 MDHEN, CDR2 SYDVKM. The CDR3 loop spans 15 amino acids. The CDR3 nucleotides are TGTGCCAGCAGGGAAGGGACAGTGACCAATCAGCCCCAGCATTTT. Translating it yields CASREGTVTNQPQHF.

This clone was detected once. The chain has TRBV7-3 and TRBJ2-3, with a possible D match to TRBD1 (6 bases). This CDR3 comprises 15 residues. The germline CDR1 and CDR2 sequences are SGHTA and FQGTGA. Trimming shortened V by 5 bases and J by 3 bases, and 15 bases separated the two germline ends. The DNA for the CDR3 is TGTGCCAGCAGCCCCCAGGGGATGGCGACAGATACGCAGTATTTT. It translates to CASSPQGMATDTQYF.

This clone was counted between two and nine times. The chain couples TRBV6-5 to TRBJ2-7; 7 bases are a match to TRBD1. Germline CDR1 reads MNHEY; CDR2 reads SVGAGI. J gave up 0 bases and V 6 bases, and 2 bases lay outside the gene matches. This CDR3 has 13 amino acids. The CDR3 DNA sequence: TGTGCCAGCAGAGGGGACAGCTCCTACGAGCAGTACTTC. Translated, it gives CASRGDSSYEQYF.

The genes are TRBV15 and TRBJ1-4; 8 nucleotides line up with TRBD1. Germline V gene sequence: CDR1 LNHNV, CDR2 YYDKDF (reference sequence). The CDR3 covers 15 residues. The trim removed 3 bases at V and 4 bases at J, leaving 4 bases unmatched. The CDR3: CATSRRTGSNEKLFF. CDR3 bases: TGTGCCACCAGCAGGCGGACAGGGAGTAATGAAAAACTGTTTTTT.